These 25 T cell receptor beta chains were all obtained from the same sample, sequenced in a study of shared clonotypes between healthy human individuals. This table comes from immunoSEQ multiplex PCR, and its TCRdb copy is limited to in-frame clones, with some not included. The data show 2,500,000 or so clones, with under 95% seen just once and approximately 0.4% held by the top ten. The sequenced sample was naive CD4+ T cells from PBMCs. Subset reported: CD45RA+ positively selected. These receptors were collected from a man between 18 and 35 years old in good health. Some clones in this sample may be carry-over from other donors' samples.

The chain uses TRBV6-5 and TRBJ1-2; D is perhaps TRBD1 (6 bases). Per germline, CDR1 MNHEY and CDR2 SVGAGI. Trimming shortened V by 5 bases and J by 4 bases, and 11 bases separated the two germline ends. CDR3 length equals 13 residues. The CDR3 spells CASSDRQLYGYTF. The CDR3 bases are TGTGCCAGCAGTGACAGGCAACTCTATGGCTACACCTTC.

In nucleotides, the CDR3 is TGTGCCAGCAGCGTTGCGGGAGCTCTCCCGTACAATGAGCAGTTCTTC. Translating gives CASSVAGALPYNEQFF. The rearrangement joins TRBV9 to TRBJ2-1; 7 bases are shared with TRBD2. V lost 2 bases, J lost 4 bases, and 9 bases stayed unmatched. Germline V gene sequence: CDR1 SGDLS, CDR2 YYNGEE. There are 16 residues in the CDR3.

Worth noting for this clone: Other DNA sequences in this sample translate to the same CDR3. The V gene is TRBV7-3, the J gene TRBJ2-3; perhaps D is TRBD1 or TRBD2 (5 bases each). The germline V and J ends were trimmed by 3 bases and 1 base, with 8 bases remaining between them. The CDR3 loop spans 14 amino acids. Germline V gene data show CDR1 as SGHTA and CDR2 as FQGTGA. The CDR3 reads CASSLGPGTDTQYF. Here the CDR3 DNA reads TGTGCCAGCAGCTTGGGACCCGGCACAGATACGCAGTATTTT.

The chain uses TRBV30 and TRBJ2-2, with D unresolved. Germline CDR1 reads GTSNPN; CDR2 reads SVGIG (reference sequence). The CDR3 has 13 residues. V gave up 2 bases and J gave up 1 base, with 5 bases separating them. The CDR3 DNA reads as TGTGCCTGGAGTATGAAGAACACCGGGGAGCTGTTTTTT. This encodes CAWSMKNTGELFF.

The chain links TRBV20-1 to TRBJ2-7; a possible D gene is TRBD2 (6 bases). V lost 6 bases to trimming and J lost 6 bases, with 12 bases between them. CDR3 length: 11 residues. CDR1 is DFQATT, CDR2 SNEGSKA, per germline (reference sequence). CDR3 nucleotides: TGCAGTGCCCCTGGGGGAGGCGAGCAGTACTTC. Its translation is CSAPGGGEQYF.

The V and J genes are TRBV4-3 and TRBJ2-2; no firm D call. The CDR3 length is 16 residues. V was cut by 0 bases and J by 1 base, with 9 bases left in between. Germline CDR1 and CDR2: LGHNA and YSLEER. CDR3 sequence (DNA): TGCGCCAGCAGCCAAGATAACACTTGGAACACCGGGGAGCTGTTTTTT. Translated, it gives CASSQDNTWNTGELFF.

The rearrangement uses TRBV28 and TRBJ1-1, with a possible D match to TRBD1 (6 bases). V was trimmed by 8 bases and J by 1 base, leaving 11 bases between them. The germline V gene encodes CDR1 MDHEN and CDR2 SYDVKM. This CDR3 is built from 13 residues. In DNA, the CDR3 is TGTGCCAGCTGGGAGGGGGGGAACACTGAAGCTTTCTTT. It is translated as CASWEGGNTEAFF.

The chain carries TRBV27 and TRBJ2-5, with D uncertain. The germline V gene encodes CDR1 MNHEY and CDR2 SMNVEV (reference sequence). Trimming left V 6 bases short and J 5 bases short, with 13 bases between. This CDR3 is built from 13 residues. The CDR3 reads CASRGIGWETQYF. CDR3 sequence (DNA): TGTGCCAGCAGGGGTATTGGATGGGAGACCCAGTACTTC.

On this clone: This sample includes further DNA sequences coding for the same CDR3. The chain joins TRBV7-6 to TRBJ2-2, with D uncertain. Germline V gene data show CDR1 as SGHVS and CDR2 as FNYEAQ. V lost 5 bases and J 1 base, leaving 8 bases between the germline ends. This CDR3 contains 14 residues. CDR3 residues: CASSPSGNTGELFF. The CDR3 DNA reads as TGTGCCAGCAGCCCGTCGGGGAACACCGGGGAGCTGTTTTTT. The whole variable domain, filled in from reference TRBV7-6 and TRBJ2-2, reads GAGVSQSPRYKVTKRGQDVALRCDPISGHVSLYWYRQALGQGPEFLTYFNYEAQQDKSGLPNDRFSAERPEGSISTLTIQRTEQRDSAMYRCASSPSGNTGELFFGEGSRLTVL.

The chain carries TRBV6-1 and TRBJ1-1; the match to TRBD1 covers 7 bases. This CDR3 has 14 amino acids. The trim removed 6 bases at V and 3 bases at J, leaving 7 bases unmatched. Germline loops: CDR1 MNHNS, CDR2 SASEGT. This CDR3 is CASRAFTGDTEAFF. CDR3 coding DNA: TGTGCCAGCAGGGCCTTCACAGGGGACACTGAAGCTTTCTTT.

Comments on this clone: Sequence at one end of the junction differs from germline and may be a read error. The gene calls are TRBV5-1 and TRBJ1-5, with 9 nucleotides matching TRBD1. CDR3 length: 15 amino acids. In germline, CDR1 is SGHRS, CDR2 YFSETQ. The CDR3 is CASSLGQGIRQPQHF. The CDR3 DNA follows: TGTGCCAGCAGCTTGGGACAGGGAATCAGGCAGCCCCAGCATTTT.

V and J are TRBV6-5 and TRBJ1-2, with D tentatively TRBD1 (6 bases). This CDR3 comprises 11 residues. Trimming cost V 6 bases and J 8 bases, with 10 bases left between them. The germline V gene encodes CDR1 MNHEY and CDR2 SVGAGI. CDR3 residues: CASSSGQGYTF. CDR3 sequence (DNA): TGTGCCAGCAGCTCCGGACAGGGCTACACCTTC.

The chain employs TRBV11-2 and TRBJ2-6; the D is unclear. Germline V gene data show CDR1 as SGHAT and CDR2 as FQNNGV. This CDR3 is 15 amino acids long. Deletions cut 1 base from V and 3 bases from J, with 7 bases between. CDR3 region: CASSLGYGGANVLTF. The CDR3 bases are TGTGCCAGCAGCTTAGGATACGGTGGGGCCAACGTCCTGACTTTC.

This sequence joins TRBV29-1 and TRBJ2-2; 7 bases are a match to TRBD1. CDR1 and CDR2 (germline): SQVTM, ANQGSEA. This CDR3 comprises 15 residues. V was clipped by 6 bases and J by 1 base; unmatched bases: 8. The CDR3 is CSVIFQGVNTGELFF. In DNA form, the CDR3 reads TGCAGCGTCATTTTCCAGGGGGTGAACACCGGGGAGCTGTTTTTT.

For this clone: Different DNA sequences within this sample yield the same CDR3. The chain joins TRBV2 to TRBJ2-5; D gene uncertain. Per germline, CDR1 SNHLY and CDR2 FYNNEI. Between the trimmed V and J ends, which lost 6 bases and 2 bases, there was a span of 4 bases. The CDR3 totals 11 residues. The CDR3 region has the DNA TGTGCCAGCAGCGTACAAGAGACCCAGTACTTC. Its translation: CASSVQETQYF.

The CDR3 DNA is TGTGCCAGCAGCGCCCCGAACTCTCAAGAGACCCAGTACTTC. It specifies CASSAPNSQETQYF. The rearrangement joins TRBV9 to TRBJ2-5; no reliable D call. The CDR3 has 14 residues. Per germline, CDR1 SGDLS and CDR2 YYNGEE. The V and J ends lost 3 bases and 2 bases respectively, with 11 bases between them.

The rearrangement links TRBV5-1 to TRBJ2-2; possible D gene TRBD1, 6 bases. Germline loops: CDR1 SGHRS, CDR2 YFSETQ. The CDR3 has 15 amino acids. Between the trimmed V and J ends, which lost 3 bases and 6 bases, there was a span of 15 bases. The CDR3 protein is CASSSGTRGPGELFF. The CDR3 bases are TGCGCCAGCAGCTCCGGGACCAGGGGTCCCGGGGAGCTGTTTTTT.

This clone was observed a single time. The chain is built from TRBV6-1 and TRBJ2-2, with D possibly TRBD1 on 6 matching bases. Trimming stripped 6 bases from V and 7 bases from J, with 12 bases between. CDR1 and CDR2 from the germline V gene are MNHNS and SASEGT. The CDR3 totals 13 residues. This chain's CDR3 is CASSRDILGELFF. The CDR3 DNA sequence: TGTGCCAGCAGCCGGGACATACTCGGGGAGCTGTTTTTT.

The chain carries TRBV4-1 and TRBJ2-3, with 8 positions matching TRBD1. The CDR3 spans 17 residues. V dropped 0 bases and J dropped 2; count of bases not matched to a gene: 7. Germline V gives CDR1 MGHRA, CDR2 YSYEKL. CDR3 coding DNA: TGCGCCAGCAGCCAAGACAGGGGGCGTGTAACCACAGATACGCAGTATTTT. It translates to CASSQDRGRVTTDTQYF.

The chain recombines TRBV9 with TRBJ2-3, with D perhaps matching TRBD2 (6 bases). V lost 1 base, J lost 3 bases, and 24 bases lay in between. Germline lookup yields CDR1 SGDLS and CDR2 YYNGEE. The CDR3 has 19 residues. CDR3 bases: TGTGCCAGCAGCGTAAATCCTCGAAAGACCGGGAGATCGACAGATACGCAGTATTTT. It codes for CASSVNPRKTGRSTDTQYF.

With respect to this clone: Other DNA sequences in the sample encode the same CDR3. The CDR3: CASSPGGYGYTF. Written as DNA, the CDR3 is TGTGCCAGCAGCCCCGGGGGGTATGGCTACACCTTC. The chain uses TRBV5-4 and TRBJ1-2, with D perhaps matching TRBD1 (5 bases). Deletions cut 4 bases from V and 5 bases from J, with 9 bases between. The germline V gene encodes CDR1 SGHNT and CDR2 YYREEE (reference sequence). This CDR3 has 12 residues. The full variable domain, its missing parts supplied by reference TRBV5-4 and TRBJ1-2, is ETGVTQSPTHLIKTRGQQVTLRCSSQSGHNTVSWYQQALGQGPQFIFQYYREEENGRGNFPPRFSGLQFPNYSSELNVNALELDDSALYLCASSPGGYGYTFGSGTRLTVV.

The CDR3 sequence is CASSFDAVNEQFF. The CDR3 coding sequence is TGTGCCAGCAGTTTCGATGCGGTCAATGAGCAGTTCTTC. The rearrangement joins TRBV27 to TRBJ2-1; D is ambiguous. Trimming pared 3 bases from V and 6 bases from J, leaving 9 bases between. The CDR3 covers 13 residues. The germline V gene has CDR1 MNHEY and CDR2 SMNVEV (reference sequence).

This chain connects TRBV2 to TRBJ1-2; D uncertain. The CDR3 consists of 15 residues. CDR1 SNHLY and CDR2 FYNNEI come from the germline V gene. Trimming removed 3 bases at V and 4 bases at J, with 15 bases between. The CDR3 region has the DNA TGTGCCAGCAGTGAGATTAACAGTTCGGCCTATGGCTACACCTTC. Its translation: CASSEINSSAYGYTF.

With respect to this clone: The junction does not match germline at one end; this may be a read error. The rearrangement links TRBV10-1 to TRBJ2-5, with TRBD2 identical over 8 bases. This CDR3 is built from 12 residues. Germline V gene lookup returns CDR1 WNHNN and CDR2 SYGVQD (reference sequence). In DNA, the CDR3 is TGCGCCAGCAGTGAAGGCGGGAGGCCAACTGACTTC. It codes for CASSEGGRPTDF.

V gene TRBV2 combines with J gene TRBJ1-4; D might be TRBD1 (5 bases). The V end was cut by 3 bases, the J end by 0 bases, with 8 bases between. The CDR3 is made up of 15 amino acids. Germline V gene sequence: CDR1 SNHLY, CDR2 FYNNEI. CDR3 coding DNA: TGTGCCAGCAGTGAGGACACCTCAACTAATGAAAAACTGTTTTTT. This encodes CASSEDTSTNEKLFF.